Below, 7 T cell receptor beta chains from the same sample are listed, as sequenced in a study of blood T cell repertoires in COVID-19. The table came from immunoSEQ multiplex PCR; TCRdb's copy has only in-frame clones and leaves some out. The table has about 140,000 clones, more than 60% seen once. What was sequenced was peripheral blood. The receptor set was obtained from a woman aged 45-65 years with active or convalescent COVID-19.

The V gene is TRBV6-4, the J gene TRBJ2-5, with D unclear. Germline values: CDR1 MRHNA, CDR2 SNTAGT. V was clipped by 4 bases and J by 1 base, with 13 bases between them. The CDR3 has 15 amino acids. The CDR3 DNA reads as TGTGCCAGCAGTGTCACACCAGCGCCCCAAGAGACCCAGTACTTC. Translating it yields CASSVTPAPQETQYF.

The chain combines TRBV7-9 with TRBJ1-4, with D perhaps matching TRBD1 (5 bases). The CDR3 spans 15 residues. The germline V and J ends were trimmed by 5 bases and 3 bases, with 13 bases remaining between them. From germline, CDR1 is SEHNR and CDR2 FQNEAQ (reference sequence). The CDR3 is CASSLGEAANEKLFF. The CDR3 DNA is TGTGCCAGCAGCCTGGGGGAGGCGGCTAATGAAAAACTGTTTTTT.

The chain couples TRBV3-1 (or the pseudogene TRBV3-2) to TRBJ2-1, with D tentatively TRBD2 (7 bases). Trimming shortened V by 0 bases and J by 10 bases, and 19 bases separated the two germline ends. The CDR3 contains 16 residues. Germline lookup yields CDR1 LGHDT and CDR2 YNNKEL (reference sequence). The CDR3 sequence is CASSQDGGAGVGEQFF. The CDR3 bases are TGTGCCAGCAGCCAAGATGGGGGGGCAGGGGTAGGGGAGCAGTTCTTC.

This clone has a handful of counts. The V gene is TRBV27, the J gene TRBJ1-2, with D uncertain. The length of the CDR3 is 16 residues. Trimming left V 7 bases short and J 2 bases short, with 20 bases between. Germline V lookup: CDR1 MNHEY, CDR2 SMNVEV (reference sequence). For the CDR3, the DNA is TGTGCCAGCAACCCCCGTCTGGAGGGAACGAACTATGGCTACACCTTC. As protein: CASNPRLEGTNYGYTF.

This chain joins TRBV9 and TRBJ2-3, with 8 bases aligning to TRBD2. CDR1 is SGDLS and CDR2 is YYNGEE in the germline V gene. CDR3 length: 15 amino acids. Trimming took 2 bases from V and 1 from J; bases not matched to a gene: 3. In DNA, the CDR3 is TGTGCCAGCAGCGTTAGCGGGACCCGCACAGATACGCAGTATTTT. Translated: CASSVSGTRTDTQYF.

V gene TRBV13 combines with J gene TRBJ2-1, with TRBD2 matching over 11 bases. Germline V lookup: CDR1 PRHDT, CDR2 FYEKMQ (reference sequence). Unmatched junction bases numbered 3, after V lost 5 bases and J lost 3 bases. The CDR3 runs to 15 residues. The CDR3 reads CASSRGLAVYNEQFF. Written as DNA, the CDR3 is TGTGCCAGCAGCAGGGGACTAGCGGTCTACAATGAGCAGTTCTTC.

CDR3: CSVRAPGETQYF. CDR3 bases: TGCAGCGTGCGGGCCCCTGGGGAGACCCAGTACTTC. V gene TRBV29-1 combines with J gene TRBJ2-5; D is possibly TRBD2 (5 bases). V was cut by 6 bases and J by 5 bases, with 13 bases left in between. Germline loops: CDR1 SQVTM, CDR2 ANQGSEA. This CDR3 contains 12 residues.